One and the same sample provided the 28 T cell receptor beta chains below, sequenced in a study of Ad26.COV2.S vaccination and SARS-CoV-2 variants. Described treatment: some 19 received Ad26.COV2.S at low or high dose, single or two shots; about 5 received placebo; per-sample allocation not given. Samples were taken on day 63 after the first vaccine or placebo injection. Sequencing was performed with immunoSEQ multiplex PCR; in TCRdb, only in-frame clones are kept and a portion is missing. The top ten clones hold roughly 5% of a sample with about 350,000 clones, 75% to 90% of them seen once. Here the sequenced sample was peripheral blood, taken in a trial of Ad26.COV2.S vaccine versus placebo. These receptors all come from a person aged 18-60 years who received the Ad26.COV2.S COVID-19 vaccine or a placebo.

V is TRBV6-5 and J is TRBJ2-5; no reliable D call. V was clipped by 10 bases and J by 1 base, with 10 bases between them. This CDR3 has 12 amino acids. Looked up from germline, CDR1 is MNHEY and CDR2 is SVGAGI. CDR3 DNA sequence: TGTGCCACCGTGCAGTTCCAAGAGACCCAGTACTTC. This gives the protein CATVQFQETQYF.

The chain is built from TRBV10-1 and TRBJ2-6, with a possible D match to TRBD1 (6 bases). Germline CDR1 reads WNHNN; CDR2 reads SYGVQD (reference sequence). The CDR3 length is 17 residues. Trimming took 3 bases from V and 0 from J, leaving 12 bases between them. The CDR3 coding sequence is TGCGCCAGCAGTGATGGGCAGGGGCGCTCTGGGGCCAACGTCCTGACTTTC. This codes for CASSDGQGRSGANVLTF.

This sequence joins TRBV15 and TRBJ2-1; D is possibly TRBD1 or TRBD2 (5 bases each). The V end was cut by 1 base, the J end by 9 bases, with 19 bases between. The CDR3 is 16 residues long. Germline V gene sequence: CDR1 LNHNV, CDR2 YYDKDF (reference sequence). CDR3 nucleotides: TGTGCCACCAGCAGAGTGGGGGTTACGCGGACCGCTGAGCAGTTCTTC. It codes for CATSRVGVTRTAEQFF.

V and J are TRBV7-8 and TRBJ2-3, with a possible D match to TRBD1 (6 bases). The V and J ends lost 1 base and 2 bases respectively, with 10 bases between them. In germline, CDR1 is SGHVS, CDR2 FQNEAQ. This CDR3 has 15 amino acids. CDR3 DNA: TGTGCCAGCAGCTTAGAACGGACAGCCACAGATACGCAGTATTTT. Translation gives CASSLERTATDTQYF.

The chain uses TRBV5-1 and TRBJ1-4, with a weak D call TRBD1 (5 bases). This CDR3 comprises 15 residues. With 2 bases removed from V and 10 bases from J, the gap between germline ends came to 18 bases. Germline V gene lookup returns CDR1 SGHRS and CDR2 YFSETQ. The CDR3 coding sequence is TGCGCCAGCAGCTTCTATACCGGACAAGGCGGAAAACTGTTTTTT. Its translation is CASSFYTGQGGKLFF.

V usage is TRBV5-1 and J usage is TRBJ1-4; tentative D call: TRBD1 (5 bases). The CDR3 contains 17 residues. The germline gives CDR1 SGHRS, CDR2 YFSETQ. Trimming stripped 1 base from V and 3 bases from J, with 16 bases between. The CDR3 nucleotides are TGCGCCAGCAGCTTGTCCGGCAGGGCGAGATCTAATGAAAAACTGTTTTTT. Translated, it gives CASSLSGRARSNEKLFF. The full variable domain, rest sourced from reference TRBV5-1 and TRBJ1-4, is KAGVTQTPRYLIKTRGQQVTLSCSPISGHRSVSWYQQTPGQGLQFLFEYFSETQRNKGNFPGRFSGRQFSNSRSEMNVSTLELGDSALYLCASSLSGRARSNEKLFFGSGTQLSVL.

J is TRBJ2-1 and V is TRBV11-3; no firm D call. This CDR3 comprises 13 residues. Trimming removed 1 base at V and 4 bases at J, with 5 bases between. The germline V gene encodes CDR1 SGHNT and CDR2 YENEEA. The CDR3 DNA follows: TGTGCCAGCAGCTTAGCTTTATACAATGAGCAGTTCTTC. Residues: CASSLALYNEQFF.

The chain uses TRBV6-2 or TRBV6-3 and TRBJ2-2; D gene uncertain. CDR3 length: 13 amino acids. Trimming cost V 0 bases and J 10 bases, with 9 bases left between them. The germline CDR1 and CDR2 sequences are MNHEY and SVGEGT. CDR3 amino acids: CASSYSFIEELFF. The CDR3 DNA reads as TGTGCCAGCAGTTACTCGTTTATCGAGGAGCTGTTTTTT.

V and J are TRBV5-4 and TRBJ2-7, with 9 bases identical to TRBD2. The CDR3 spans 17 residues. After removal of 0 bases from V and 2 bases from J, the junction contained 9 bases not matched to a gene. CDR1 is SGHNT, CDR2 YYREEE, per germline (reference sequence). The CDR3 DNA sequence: TGTGCCAGCAGCTTGGGGGGACTAGCCCGAGGGACCTACGAGCAGTACTTC. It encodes CASSLGGLARGTYEQYF.

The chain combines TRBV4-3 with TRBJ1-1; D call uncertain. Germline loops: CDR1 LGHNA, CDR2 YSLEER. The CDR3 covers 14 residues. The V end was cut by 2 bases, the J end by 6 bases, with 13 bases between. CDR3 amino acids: CASSQLHGESEAFF. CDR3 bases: TGCGCCAGCAGCCAACTCCACGGTGAGTCTGAAGCTTTCTTT.

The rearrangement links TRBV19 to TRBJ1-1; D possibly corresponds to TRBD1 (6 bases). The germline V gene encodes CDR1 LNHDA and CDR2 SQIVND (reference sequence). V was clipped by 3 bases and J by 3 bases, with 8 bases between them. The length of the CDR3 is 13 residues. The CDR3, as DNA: TGTGCCAGTAGTATCCCAGGGGACACTGAAGCTTTCTTT. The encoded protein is CASSIPGDTEAFF.

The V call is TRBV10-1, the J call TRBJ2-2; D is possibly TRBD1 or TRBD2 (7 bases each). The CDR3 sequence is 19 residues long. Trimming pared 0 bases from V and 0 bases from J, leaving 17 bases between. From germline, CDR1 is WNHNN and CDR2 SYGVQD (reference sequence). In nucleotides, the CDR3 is TGCGCCAGCAGTGAGTCTAATTGGGGGGGACAGTCGAACACCGGGGAGCTGTTTTTT. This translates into CASSESNWGGQSNTGELFF.

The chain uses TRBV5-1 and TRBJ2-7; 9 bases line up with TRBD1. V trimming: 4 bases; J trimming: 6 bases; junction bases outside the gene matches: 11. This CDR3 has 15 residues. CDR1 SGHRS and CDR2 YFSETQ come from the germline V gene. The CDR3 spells CASSHTGQGSVEQYF. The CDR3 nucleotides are TGCGCCAGCAGCCACACGGGACAGGGTAGTGTCGAGCAGTACTTC.

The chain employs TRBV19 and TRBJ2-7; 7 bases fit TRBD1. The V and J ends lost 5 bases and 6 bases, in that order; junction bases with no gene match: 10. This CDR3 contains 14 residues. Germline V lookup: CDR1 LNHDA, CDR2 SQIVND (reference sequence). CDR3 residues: CASSAQGGGLEQYF. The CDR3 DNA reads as TGTGCCAGTAGTGCGCAAGGGGGCGGCCTCGAGCAGTACTTC.

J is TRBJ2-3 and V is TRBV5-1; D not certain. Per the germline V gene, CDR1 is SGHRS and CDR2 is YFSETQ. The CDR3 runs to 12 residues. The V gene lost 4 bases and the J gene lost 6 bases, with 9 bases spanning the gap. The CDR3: CASSPPADTQYF. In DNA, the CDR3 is TGCGCCAGCAGCCCCCCGGCGGATACGCAGTATTTT.

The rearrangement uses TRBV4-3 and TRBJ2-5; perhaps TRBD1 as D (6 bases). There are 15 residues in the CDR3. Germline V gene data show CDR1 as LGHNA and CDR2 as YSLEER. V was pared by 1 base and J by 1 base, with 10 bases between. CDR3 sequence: CASSQGQDSQETQYF. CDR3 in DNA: TGCGCCAGCAGCCAAGGACAGGACAGCCAAGAGACCCAGTACTTC.

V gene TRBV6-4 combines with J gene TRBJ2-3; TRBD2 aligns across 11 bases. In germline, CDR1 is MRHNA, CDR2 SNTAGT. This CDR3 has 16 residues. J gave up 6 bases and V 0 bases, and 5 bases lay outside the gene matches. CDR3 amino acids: CASSDSTSGDMDTQYF. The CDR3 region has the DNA TGTGCCAGCAGTGACTCGACTAGCGGGGATATGGATACGCAGTATTTT.

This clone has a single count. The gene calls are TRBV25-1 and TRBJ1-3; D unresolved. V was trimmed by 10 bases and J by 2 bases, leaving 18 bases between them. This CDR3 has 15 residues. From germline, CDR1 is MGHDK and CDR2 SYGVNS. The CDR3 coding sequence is TGTGCCATCATCACGCCAGGTGACACTGGAAACACCATATATTTT. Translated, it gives CAIITPGDTGNTIYF.

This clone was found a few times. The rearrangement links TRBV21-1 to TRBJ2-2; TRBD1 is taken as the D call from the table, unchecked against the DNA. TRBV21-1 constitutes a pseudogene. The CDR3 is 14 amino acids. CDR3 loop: CASSKGRGDGELFF. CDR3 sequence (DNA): TGTGCCAGCAGCAAAGGCAGGGGGGACGGGGAGCTGTTTTTT.

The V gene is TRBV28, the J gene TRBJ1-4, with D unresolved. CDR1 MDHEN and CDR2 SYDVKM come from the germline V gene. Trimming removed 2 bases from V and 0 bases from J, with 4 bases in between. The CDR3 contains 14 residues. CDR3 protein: CASSLQTTNEKLFF. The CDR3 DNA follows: TGTGCCAGCAGTTTACAGACAACTAATGAAAAACTGTTTTTT.

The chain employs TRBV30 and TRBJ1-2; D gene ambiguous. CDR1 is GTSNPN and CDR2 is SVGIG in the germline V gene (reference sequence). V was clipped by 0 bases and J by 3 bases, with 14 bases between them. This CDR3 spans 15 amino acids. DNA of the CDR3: TGTGCCTGGAGTGTAGAGGCTTTATCGGACTATGGCTACACCTTC. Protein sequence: CAWSVEALSDYGYTF.

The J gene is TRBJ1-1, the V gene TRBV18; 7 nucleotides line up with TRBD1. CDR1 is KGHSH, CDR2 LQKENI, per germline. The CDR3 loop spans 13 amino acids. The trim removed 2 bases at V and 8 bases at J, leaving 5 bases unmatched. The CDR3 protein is CASSPNGQEEAFF. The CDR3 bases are TGTGCCAGCTCACCAAACGGACAGGAGGAAGCTTTCTTT.

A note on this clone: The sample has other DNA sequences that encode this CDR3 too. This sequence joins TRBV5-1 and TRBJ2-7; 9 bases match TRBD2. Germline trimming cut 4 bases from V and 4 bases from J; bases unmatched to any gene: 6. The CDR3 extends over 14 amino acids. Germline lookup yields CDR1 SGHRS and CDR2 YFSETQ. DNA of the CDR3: TGCGCCAGCAGCCCCGGGACTAGCTCTTACGAGCAGTACTTC. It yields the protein CASSPGTSSYEQYF.

CDR3 in DNA: TGCGCCAGCAGCTTGAGCCTGGGGCCGCTCCAAGAGACCCAGTACTTC. It specifies CASSLSLGPLQETQYF. The chain recombines TRBV5-1 with TRBJ2-5; a weak D match, TRBD1 (5 bases). V was clipped by 1 base and J by 1 base, with 14 bases between them. The length of the CDR3 is 16 residues. Looked up from germline, CDR1 is SGHRS and CDR2 is YFSETQ.

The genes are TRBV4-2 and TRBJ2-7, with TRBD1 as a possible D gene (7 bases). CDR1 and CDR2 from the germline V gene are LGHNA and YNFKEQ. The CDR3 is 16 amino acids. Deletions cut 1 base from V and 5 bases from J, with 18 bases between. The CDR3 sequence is CASSQGRDSGFNEQYF. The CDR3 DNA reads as TGTGCCAGCAGCCAAGGGAGGGACAGCGGCTTTAACGAGCAGTACTTC.

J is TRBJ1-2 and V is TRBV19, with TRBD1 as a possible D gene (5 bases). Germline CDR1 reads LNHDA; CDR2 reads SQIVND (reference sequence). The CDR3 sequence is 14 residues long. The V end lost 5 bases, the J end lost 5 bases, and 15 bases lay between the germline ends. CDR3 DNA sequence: TGTGCCAGTAGTTTATCCAGGGAATCGTATGGCTACACCTTC. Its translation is CASSLSRESYGYTF.

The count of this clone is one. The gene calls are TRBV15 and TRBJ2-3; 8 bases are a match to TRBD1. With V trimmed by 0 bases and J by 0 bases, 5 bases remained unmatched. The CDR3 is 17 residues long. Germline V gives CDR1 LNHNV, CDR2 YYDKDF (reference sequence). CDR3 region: CATSREPQGASTDTQYF. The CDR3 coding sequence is TGTGCCACCAGCAGAGAACCGCAGGGGGCTAGCACAGATACGCAGTATTTT.

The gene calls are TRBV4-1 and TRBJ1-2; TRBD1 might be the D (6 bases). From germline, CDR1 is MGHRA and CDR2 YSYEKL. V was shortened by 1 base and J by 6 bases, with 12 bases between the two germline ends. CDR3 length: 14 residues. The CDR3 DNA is TGCGCCAGCAGCCAAGGCAGGGGAACCCATGGCTACACCTTC. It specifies CASSQGRGTHGYTF.